This T cell receptor beta chain is drawn from a study of T-cell reconstitution after alpha-beta-depleted transplantation in children. The TCRbeta library incorporated unique molecular identifiers. TCRdb reprocessed the PCR reads via MiXCR and lists one record per CDR3 protein. In the table there are more than 550,000 distinct CDR3 sequences, 10% to 13% of which are singletons. The V and J ends lost 3 bases and 7 bases respectively, with 12 bases between them. The CDR3 covers 14 residues. This receptor was identified in a human donor who donated a stem cell graft to a child with acute myeloid leukemia. The chain couples TRBV12-3 or TRBV12-4 to TRBJ1-4, with TRBD1 as a possible D gene (6 bases). The starting material was PBMCs from the stem cell graft donor, obtained from the stem cell graft. CDR3 in amino acids: CASSFRGPGEKLFF. The CDR3, as DNA: TGTGCCAGCAGTTTTCGGGGGCCGGGTGAAAAACTGTTTTTT.